This T cell receptor (beta chain) was profiled in a study of T-cell memory formation after mild COVID-19. Using constant-segment primers, 5'RACE produced TCR alpha and TCR beta cDNA libraries carrying sample barcodes and UMIs. One entry per CDR3 protein, called by TCRdb with MiXCR from the 5' RACE reads. The sample consists of 450,000 or so distinct CDR3 sequences, 15% to 20% of them appearing once. V trimming: 5 bases; J trimming: 9 bases; junction bases outside the gene matches: 15. Germline-derived CDR1 and CDR2 are SGHTA and FQGTGA. The CDR3 totals 16 residues. This clonotype came up a few times. The sample comprised PBMCs or a T cell subset sorted from them (not recorded which). This clonotype was obtained from an adult woman who had mild COVID-19 (a few samples of this study predate the infection). Cell type and time point are not known. This chain connects TRBV7-3 to TRBJ2-3; TRBD2 agrees at 9 bases. The CDR3 DNA is TGTGCCAGCAGCCCAGAACGGCTAGCGGGGTCGTGGACGCAGTATTTT. It is translated as CASSPERLAGSWTQYF.